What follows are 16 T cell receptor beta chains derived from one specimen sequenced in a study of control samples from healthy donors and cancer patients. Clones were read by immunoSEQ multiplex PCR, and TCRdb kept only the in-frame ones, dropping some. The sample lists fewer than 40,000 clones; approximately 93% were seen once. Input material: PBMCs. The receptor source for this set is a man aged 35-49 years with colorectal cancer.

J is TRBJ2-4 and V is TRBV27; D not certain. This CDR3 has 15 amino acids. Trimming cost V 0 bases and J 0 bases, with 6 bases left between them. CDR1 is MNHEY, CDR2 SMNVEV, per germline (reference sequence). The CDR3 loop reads CASSLSGVAKNIQYF. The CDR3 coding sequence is TGTGCCAGCAGTTTATCGGGTGTAGCCAAAAACATTCAGTACTTC.

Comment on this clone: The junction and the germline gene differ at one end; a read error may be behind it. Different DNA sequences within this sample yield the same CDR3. This CDR3 is CASSPNPGNEKLFF. CDR3 DNA sequence: TGTGCCAGCAGTCCCAATCCCGGTAATGAAAAGCTGTTTTTT. This chain connects TRBV6-5 to TRBJ1-4; the D is unclear. Germline CDR1 is MNHEY and CDR2 is SVGAGI. There are 14 residues in the CDR3.

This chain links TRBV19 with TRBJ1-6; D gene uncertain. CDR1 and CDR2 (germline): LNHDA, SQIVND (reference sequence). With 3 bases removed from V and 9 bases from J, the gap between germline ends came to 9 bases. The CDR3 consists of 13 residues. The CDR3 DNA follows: TGTGCCAGTAGTATCGGGGTCGGTTCACCCCTCCACTTT. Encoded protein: CASSIGVGSPLHF.

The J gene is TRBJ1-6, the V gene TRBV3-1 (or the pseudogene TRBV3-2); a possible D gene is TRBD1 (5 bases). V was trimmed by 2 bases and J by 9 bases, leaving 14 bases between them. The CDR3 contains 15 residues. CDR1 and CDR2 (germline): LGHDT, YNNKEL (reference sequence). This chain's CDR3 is CASSQLNQGGSPLHF. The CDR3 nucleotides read TGTGCCAGCAGCCAACTTAATCAGGGAGGTTCACCCCTCCACTTT.

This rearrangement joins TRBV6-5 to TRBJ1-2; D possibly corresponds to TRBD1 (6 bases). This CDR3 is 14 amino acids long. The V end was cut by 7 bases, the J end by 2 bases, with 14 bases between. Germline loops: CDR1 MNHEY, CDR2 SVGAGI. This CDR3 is CASTGAAYNYGYTF. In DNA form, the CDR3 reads TGTGCCAGCACAGGGGCCGCGTACAACTATGGCTACACCTTC.

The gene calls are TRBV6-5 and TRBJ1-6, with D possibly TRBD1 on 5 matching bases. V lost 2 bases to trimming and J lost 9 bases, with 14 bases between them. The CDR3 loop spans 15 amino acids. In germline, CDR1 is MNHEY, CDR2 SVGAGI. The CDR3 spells CASSYDGAGSSPLHF. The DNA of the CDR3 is TGTGCCAGCAGTTACGATGGGGCGGGTAGTTCACCCCTCCACTTT.

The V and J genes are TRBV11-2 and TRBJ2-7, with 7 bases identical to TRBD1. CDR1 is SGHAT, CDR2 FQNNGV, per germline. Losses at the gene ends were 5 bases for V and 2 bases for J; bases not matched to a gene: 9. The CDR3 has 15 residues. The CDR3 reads CASSRNRDSTYEQYF. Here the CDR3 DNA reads TGTGCCAGCAGCCGGAACCGGGACAGCACCTACGAGCAGTACTTC.

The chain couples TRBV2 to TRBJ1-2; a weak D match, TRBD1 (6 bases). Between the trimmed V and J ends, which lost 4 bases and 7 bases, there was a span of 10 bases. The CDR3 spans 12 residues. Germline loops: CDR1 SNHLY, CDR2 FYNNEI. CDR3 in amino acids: CASSGRTVGYTF. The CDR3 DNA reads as TGTGCCAGCAGTGGTCGGACAGTTGGCTACACCTTC.

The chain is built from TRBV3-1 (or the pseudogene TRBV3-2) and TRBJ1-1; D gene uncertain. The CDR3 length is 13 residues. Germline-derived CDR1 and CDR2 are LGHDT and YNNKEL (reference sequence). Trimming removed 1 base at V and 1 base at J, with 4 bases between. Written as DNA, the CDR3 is TGTGCCAGCAGCCAAGGAGGGAACACTGAAGCTTTCTTT. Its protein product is CASSQGGNTEAFF.

In nucleotides, the CDR3 is TGTGCCACCAGTGGGCCCGGGACAGGGGCAGATACGCAGTATTTT. This gives the protein CATSGPGTGADTQYF. The chain is built from TRBV24-1 and TRBJ2-3; 10 nucleotides agree with TRBD1. Germline values: CDR1 KGHDR, CDR2 SFDVKD. This CDR3 contains 15 residues. Trimming took 5 bases from V and 4 from J; bases not matched to a gene: 5.

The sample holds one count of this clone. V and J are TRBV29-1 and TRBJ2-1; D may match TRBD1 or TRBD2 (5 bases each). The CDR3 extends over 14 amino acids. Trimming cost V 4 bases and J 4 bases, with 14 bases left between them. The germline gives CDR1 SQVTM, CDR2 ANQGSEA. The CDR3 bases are TGCAGCGTTGTCTCCAGGGACCTGTACAATGAGCAGTTCTTC. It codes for CSVVSRDLYNEQFF.

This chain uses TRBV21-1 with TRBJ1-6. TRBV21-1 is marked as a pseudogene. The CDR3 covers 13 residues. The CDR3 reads CASSKRKWGTLHF. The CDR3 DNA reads TGTGCCAGCAGCAAAAGGAAGTGGGGGACCCTCCACTTT.

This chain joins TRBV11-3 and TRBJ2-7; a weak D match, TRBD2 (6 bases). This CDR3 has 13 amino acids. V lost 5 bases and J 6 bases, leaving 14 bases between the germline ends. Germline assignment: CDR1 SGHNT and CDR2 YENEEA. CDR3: CASSTGTHFEQYF. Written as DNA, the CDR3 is TGTGCCAGCAGCACCGGGACTCACTTCGAGCAGTACTTC.

The CDR3: CASSQLAGGRGEQFF. Here the CDR3 DNA reads TGCGCCAGCAGCCAACTAGCGGGGGGCCGCGGCGAGCAGTTCTTC. This chain connects TRBV4-3 to TRBJ2-1; 11 positions match TRBD2. The J segment lost 10 bases and the V segment lost 2 bases, leaving 7 bases of the junction unmatched. The CDR3 totals 15 residues. Germline CDR1 is LGHNA and CDR2 is YSLEER.

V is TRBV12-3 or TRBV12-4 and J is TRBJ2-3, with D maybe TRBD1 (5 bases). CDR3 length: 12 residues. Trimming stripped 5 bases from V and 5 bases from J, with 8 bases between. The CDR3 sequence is CASSPRVDTQYF. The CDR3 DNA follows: TGTGCCAGCAGTCCCAGGGTAGATACGCAGTATTTT.

The CDR3 nucleotides are TGCGCCAGCAGCTTGGGACAGGAGAATGAAAAACTGTTTTTT. This translates into CASSLGQENEKLFF. The J gene is TRBJ1-4, the V gene TRBV5-1; tentative D call: TRBD1 (6 bases). The length of the CDR3 is 14 residues. The V and J ends lost 0 bases and 5 bases respectively, with 8 bases between them. Germline assignment: CDR1 SGHRS and CDR2 YFSETQ. Combining the CDR3 with reference TRBV5-1 and TRBJ1-4 gives the whole variable domain KAGVTQTPRYLIKTRGQQVTLSCSPISGHRSVSWYQQTPGQGLQFLFEYFSETQRNKGNFPGRFSGRQFSNSRSEMNVSTLELGDSALYLCASSLGQENEKLFFGSGTQLSVL.